The TCR beta chain under discussion was sequenced for a study of PD-1 blockade in classical Hodgkin lymphoma. Study at large: Nivolumab 3 mg/kg was given intravenously every 2 weeks. Study-wide findings and caveats: The study found complete responders had baseline diversity similar to newly diagnosed patients. Unlike CD8+ TCR diversity, which did not rise significantly by C4D1, CD4+ TCR diversity did.

Trimming cost V 4 bases and J 8 bases; bases outside gene matches: 9. The germline gives CDR1 SGHRS, CDR2 YFSETQ. The CDR3 covers 16 residues. In every patient, relapse followed autologous stem cell transplantation, while exposure to brentuximab vedotin differed. Assay: immunoSEQ multiplex PCR; the TCRdb copy retains only in-frame clones and omits some. There are fewer than 50,000 clones in the sample; 88% occur only once, and roughly a tenth lies in the top ten. A remark on this clone: As yet, its antigen is unknown.

The chain employs TRBV5-1 and TRBJ2-1; 13 bases fit TRBD2. This sequence was found in a human donor with classical Hodgkin lymphoma. Source: peripheral blood mononuclear cells (PBMCs), taken at baseline. CDR3 DNA sequence: TGCGCCAGCAGCCAAAGGACTAGCGGGAGTAGTTATGAGCAGTTCTTC. Its protein is CASSQRTSGSSYEQFF. Variable domain in full (rest from reference TRBV5-1 and TRBJ2-1): KAGVTQTPRYLIKTRGQQVTLSCSPISGHRSVSWYQQTPGQGLQFLFEYFSETQRNKGNFPGRFSGRQFSNSRSEMNVSTLELGDSALYLCASSQRTSGSSYEQFFGPGTRLTVL.